The 10 T cell receptor beta chains below come from one sample, sequenced in a study of cytomegalovirus exposure and HLA in healthy donors. 13 Jbeta primers and 60 Vbeta primers were used for the PCR. The assay was immunoSEQ multiplex PCR, and TCRdb's table has in-frame clones only and misses some. The sample has about 120,000 clones; over 75% are singletons. Sample: PBMCs. These receptors were collected from a woman aged 18-29 years in good health and CMV-seronegative.

This chain uses TRBV5-1 with TRBJ1-4; the match to TRBD1 covers 9 bases. J was trimmed by 4 bases and V by 4 bases; bases with no gene match: 5. Looked up from germline, CDR1 is SGHRS and CDR2 is YFSETQ. The CDR3 loop spans 15 amino acids. CDR3 DNA: TGCGCCAGCAGCCCCCGGGACAGGGTTAATGAAAAACTGTTTTTT. This codes for CASSPRDRVNEKLFF.

V and J are TRBV9 and TRBJ1-2; no reliable D call. V shed 0 bases and J shed 6 bases, with 9 bases lying between them. This CDR3 is 13 amino acids long. Germline V CDR1 and CDR2: SGDLS, YYNGEE. The CDR3 DNA reads TGTGCCAGCAGCGTAGCACCTCGCGATGGCTACACCTTC. The encoded protein is CASSVAPRDGYTF.

The genes are TRBV7-9 and TRBJ1-2; tentative D call: TRBD1 (6 bases). The CDR3 has 17 residues. In germline, CDR1 is SEHNR, CDR2 FQNEAQ (reference sequence). With 7 bases removed from V and 8 bases from J, the gap between germline ends came to 29 bases. The chain's CDR3 is CASIGFWLELNRVGYTF. As DNA, the CDR3 is TGTGCCAGCATCGGATTCTGGCTCGAACTTAACAGGGTCGGCTACACCTTC.

This chain connects TRBV5-1 to TRBJ1-1, with TRBD1 as a possible D gene (6 bases). The V end was cut by 0 bases, the J end by 5 bases, with 11 bases between. The germline V gene has CDR1 SGHRS and CDR2 YFSETQ. This CDR3 has 14 amino acids. The CDR3 reads CASSLVQGRTEAFF. The CDR3 DNA reads TGCGCCAGCAGCTTGGTTCAGGGGCGAACTGAAGCTTTCTTT.

The table lists this clone with a count of one. The gene calls are TRBV7-9 and TRBJ2-2; no definite D call. This CDR3 has 15 amino acids. V was pared by 1 base and J by 1 base, with 7 bases between. Germline V CDR1 and CDR2: SEHNR, FQNEAQ (reference sequence). The chain's CDR3 is CASSLGRWNTGELFF. The DNA for the CDR3 is TGTGCCAGCAGCTTAGGGCGGTGGAACACCGGGGAGCTGTTTTTT.

This sequence joins TRBV5-1 and TRBJ1-1; D is unclear. From germline, CDR1 is SGHRS and CDR2 YFSETQ. Trimming left V 2 bases short and J 11 bases short, with 16 bases between. The CDR3 has 13 residues. CDR3 coding DNA: TGCGCCAGCAGCTTTAGTCAGGAAACAGAGGCTTTCTTT. Translation: CASSFSQETEAFF.

The V call is TRBV18, the J call TRBJ1-5; 9 bases line up with TRBD1. The CDR3 extends over 18 amino acids. V trimming: 2 bases; J trimming: 2 bases; junction bases outside the gene matches: 10. From germline, CDR1 is KGHSH and CDR2 LQKENI. The CDR3 bases are TGTGCCAGCTCACCAACCGGGACAGGGCATATTGGCAATCAGCCCCAGCATTTT. This translates into CASSPTGTGHIGNQPQHF.

The rearrangement joins TRBV10-3 to TRBJ2-1, with D perhaps matching TRBD2 (6 bases). Germline V gene lookup returns CDR1 ENHRY and CDR2 SYGVKD. Trimming removed 7 bases at V and 2 bases at J, with 9 bases between. The CDR3 sequence is 13 residues long. In DNA, the CDR3 is TGTGCCATCAATGCGGGACCCTACAATGAGCAGTTCTTC. This codes for CAINAGPYNEQFF.

The gene calls are TRBV27 and TRBJ2-7; tentative D call: TRBD1 (7 bases). Germline CDR1 MNHEY, CDR2 SMNVEV (reference sequence). The ends were cut back, 11 bases at V and 2 bases at J, with 13 bases in the middle. The CDR3 is made up of 12 amino acids. The chain's CDR3 is CASRGTPYEQYF. DNA of the CDR3: TGTGCCTCCAGGGGGACTCCCTACGAGCAGTACTTC.

This chain uses TRBV6-5 with TRBJ1-2; possibly TRBD1 for D (5 bases). Germline CDR1 reads MNHEY; CDR2 reads SVGAGI. The ends were cut back, 0 bases at V and 4 bases at J, with 6 bases in the middle. The CDR3 has 13 amino acids. The CDR3 region is CASSYSGAYGYTF. DNA for the CDR3: TGTGCCAGCAGTTACTCAGGGGCCTATGGCTACACCTTC.